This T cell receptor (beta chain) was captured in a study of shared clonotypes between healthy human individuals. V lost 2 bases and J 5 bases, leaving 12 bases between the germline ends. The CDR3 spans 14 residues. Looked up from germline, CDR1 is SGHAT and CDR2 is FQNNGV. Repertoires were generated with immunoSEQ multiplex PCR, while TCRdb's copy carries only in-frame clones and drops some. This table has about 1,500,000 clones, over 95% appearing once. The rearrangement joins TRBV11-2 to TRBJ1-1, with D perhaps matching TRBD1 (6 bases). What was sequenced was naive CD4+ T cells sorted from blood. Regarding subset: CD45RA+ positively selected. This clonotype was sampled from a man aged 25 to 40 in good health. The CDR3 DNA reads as TGTGCCAGCAGCTTACGCGACAGGAAAACTGAAGCTTTCTTT. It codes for CASSLRDRKTEAFF. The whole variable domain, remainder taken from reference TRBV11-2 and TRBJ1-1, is EAGVAQSPRYKIIEKRQSVAFWCNPISGHATLYWYQQILGQGPKLLIQFQNNGVVDDSQLPKDRFSAERLKGVDSTLKIQPAKLEDSAVYLCASSLRDRKTEAFFGQGTRLTVV.